Below, 22 T cell receptor beta chains from the same sample are listed, as sequenced in a study of T cells after yellow fever vaccination. A single record per CDR3 protein comes from TCRdb applying MiXCR to the 5' RACE reads. Here the sample spans hundreds of thousands of distinct CDR3 sequences, over 9% being singletons. Material: PBMCs, obtained on the day of the yellow fever booster vaccination. The source is a man aged 25-45 years who received the YFV17D yellow fever vaccine.

The rearrangement uses TRBV15 and TRBJ2-1, with 9 nucleotides matching TRBD2. J gave up 5 bases and V 4 bases, and 12 bases lay outside the gene matches. The CDR3 is 17 amino acids. Germline assignment: CDR1 LNHNV and CDR2 YYDKDF (reference sequence). This CDR3 reads CATSTRAGGGLDNEQFF. The CDR3 coding sequence is TGTGCCACCAGCACCCGAGCGGGAGGAGGACTTGACAATGAGCAGTTCTTC.

The V and J genes are TRBV11-2 and TRBJ1-1, with D hard to call. The CDR3 is made up of 14 amino acids. V was cut by 2 bases and J by 6 bases, with 13 bases left in between. Per germline, CDR1 SGHAT and CDR2 FQNNGV. This CDR3 reads CASSLNRPLPEAFF. CDR3 in DNA: TGTGCCAGCAGCTTAAACCGCCCCCTACCTGAAGCTTTCTTT.

The rearrangement links TRBV6-2 or TRBV6-3 to TRBJ2-7; D is undetermined. V was trimmed by 5 bases and J by 0 bases, leaving 14 bases between them. The length of the CDR3 is 15 residues. The germline gives CDR1 MNHEY, CDR2 SVGEGT. Here the CDR3 DNA reads TGTGCCAGCAGTCCACCCGCCGCGGCCTCCTACGAGCAGTACTTC. Translated, it gives CASSPPAAASYEQYF.

This clonotype was detected a few times. J is TRBJ2-2 and V is TRBV5-1, with 9 bases identical to TRBD2. CDR3 size: 15 residues. J was trimmed by 6 bases and V by 1 base; bases with no gene match: 4. CDR1 and CDR2 (germline): SGHRS, YFSETQ. CDR3 in amino acids: CASSLTSGYPGELFF. The CDR3 DNA is TGCGCCAGCAGCTTGACTAGCGGGTATCCCGGGGAGCTGTTTTTT.

This clonotype turned up a few times. This chain joins TRBV2 and TRBJ1-4; TRBD1 aligns across 8 bases. Germline CDR1 SNHLY, CDR2 FYNNEI. J was trimmed by 0 bases and V by 7 bases; bases with no gene match: 4. The CDR3 has 15 amino acids. The CDR3 is CASTGQGATNEKLFF. CDR3 nucleotides: TGTGCCAGCACCGGACAGGGAGCAACTAATGAAAAACTGTTTTTT.

The V gene is TRBV27, the J gene TRBJ2-7; TRBD2 aligns across 16 bases. V gave up 7 bases and J gave up 1 base; unmatched junction bases: 16. The V gene's germline CDR1 is MNHEY and CDR2 SMNVEV (reference sequence). The CDR3 is 20 amino acids. For the CDR3, the DNA is TGTGCCAGCAATTCTACCGGGACTAGCGGGAGGGCCGTATTTTCCTACGAGCAGTACTTC. Protein product: CASNSTGTSGRAVFSYEQYF.

The table lists this clonotype with a few counts. The chain combines TRBV29-1 with TRBJ2-3; D call uncertain. V lost 1 base to trimming and J lost 5 bases, with 7 bases between them. The germline gives CDR1 SQVTM, CDR2 ANQGSEA. The CDR3 has 12 amino acids. The CDR3 loop is CSVEAMGDTQYF. The CDR3 DNA is TGCAGCGTTGAAGCTATGGGAGATACGCAGTATTTT.

The chain is built from TRBV20-1 and TRBJ2-3; 7 bases are a match to TRBD1. Trimming removed 1 base from V and 3 bases from J; junction bases left unmatched: 7. This CDR3 comprises 15 residues. CDR1 and CDR2 (germline): DFQATT, SNEGSKA (reference sequence). This CDR3 reads CSARVHRGPTDTQYF. Written as DNA, the CDR3 is TGCAGTGCTAGAGTCCACAGGGGACCAACAGATACGCAGTATTTT.

The chain carries TRBV20-1 and TRBJ2-3, with 9 positions matching TRBD2. The CDR3 is 12 residues long. Germline V gives CDR1 DFQATT, CDR2 SNEGSKA (reference sequence). CDR3 nucleotides: TGCATTTGCGGGAGGGCCTTAGATACGCAGTATTTT. It encodes CICGRALDTQYF.

The V and J genes are TRBV4-2 and TRBJ1-1, with D maybe TRBD1 (5 bases). V dropped 0 bases and J dropped 1 base, with 12 bases sitting between them. CDR1 is LGHNA and CDR2 is YNFKEQ in the germline V gene. There are 16 residues in the CDR3. The CDR3 is CASSQDRVRTNTEAFF. Written as DNA, the CDR3 is TGTGCCAGCAGCCAAGACAGGGTTCGGACGAACACTGAAGCTTTCTTT.

This clonotype showed up just a few times. This rearrangement joins TRBV20-1 to TRBJ2-5, with unresolved D. Germline V gives CDR1 DFQATT, CDR2 SNEGSKA (reference sequence). The V end was cut by 2 bases, the J end by 2 bases, with 9 bases between. CDR3 size: 13 residues. The CDR3 loop reads CSARTANQETQYF. The CDR3 coding sequence is TGCAGTGCTAGAACAGCAAATCAAGAGACCCAGTACTTC.

The chain has TRBV4-3 and TRBJ1-6; no clear D. V lost 0 bases, J lost 6 bases, and 6 bases lay in between. In germline, CDR1 is LGHNA, CDR2 YSLEER. The CDR3 contains 14 residues. For the CDR3, the DNA is TGCGCCAGCAGCCAAGATGGCCTTAATTCACCCCTCCACTTT. It yields the protein CASSQDGLNSPLHF.

This chain joins TRBV12-3 or TRBV12-4 and TRBJ1-4; 10 bases line up with TRBD1. Unmatched junction bases numbered 8, after V lost 6 bases and J lost 10 bases. CDR3 length: 14 amino acids. The CDR3 is CASSPGQGNGKLFF. As DNA, the CDR3 is TGTGCCAGCAGCCCGGGACAGGGGAACGGAAAACTGTTTTTT.

This clonotype showed up just a few times. This sequence joins TRBV5-1 and TRBJ2-2, with TRBD2 matching over 8 bases. The CDR3 has 18 residues. The V segment lost 0 bases and the J segment 0 bases; nucleotides outside the gene matches: 7. Germline-derived CDR1 and CDR2 are SGHRS and YFSETQ. This chain's CDR3 is CASSLAGRGSTNTGELFF. The DNA of the CDR3 is TGCGCCAGCAGCTTGGCCGGGAGGGGATCCACGAACACCGGGGAGCTGTTTTTT.

A few counts support this clonotype. A read error may account for a junction end that differs from germline. The rearrangement uses TRBV12-5 and TRBJ2-1; no clear D gene. CDR3 size: 12 residues. CDR1 is LGHNT and CDR2 is FRNRAP in the germline V gene. The CDR3 DNA sequence: TGTGCTAGTGGCCTCGGAGAAGGCGAACCCGTCTTC. Encoded protein: CASGLGEGEPVF.

This clonotype was counted at least ten times. V and J are TRBV6-5 and TRBJ2-1, with no clear D. This CDR3 contains 11 residues. Germline lookup yields CDR1 MNHEY and CDR2 SVGAGI. Trimming shortened V by 2 bases and J by 8 bases, and 4 bases separated the two germline ends. The CDR3, as DNA: TGTGCCAGCAGTTACGGCGATGAGCAGTTCTTC. Protein: CASSYGDEQFF.

This clonotype came up a few times. This rearrangement joins TRBV25-1 to TRBJ1-2; D perhaps matches TRBD1 (5 bases). The CDR3 has 11 residues. The ends were cut back, 8 bases at V and 7 bases at J, with 11 bases in the middle. Germline-derived CDR1 and CDR2 are MGHDK and SYGVNS. The CDR3 bases are TGTGCCAGCCGGCGCGGGGGTGGCTACACCTTC. This gives the protein CASRRGGGYTF.

In this sample, this clonotype turned up a few times. The chain joins TRBV7-3 to TRBJ2-5; D assignment may be TRBD1 or TRBD2 (5 bases each). Germline V gene lookup returns CDR1 SGHTA and CDR2 FQGTGA. The V end was cut by 0 bases, the J end by 5 bases, with 10 bases between. The CDR3 runs to 14 residues. The CDR3 nucleotides are TGTGCCAGCAGCTTAACTGAGGGGACGGAGACCCAGTACTTC. Translation gives CASSLTEGTETQYF.

This chain connects TRBV20-1 to TRBJ2-5, with 12 nucleotides matching TRBD2. CDR1 is DFQATT and CDR2 is SNEGSKA in the germline V gene (reference sequence). V gave up 1 base and J gave up 5 bases; unmatched junction bases: 5. The CDR3 is 15 residues long. CDR3 DNA sequence: TGCAGTGCTAGAGCAACTAGCGGGAGGTCGGAGACCCAGTACTTC. Translated: CSARATSGRSETQYF.

This clonotype was observed a handful of times. This sequence joins TRBV21-1 and TRBJ2-7. TRBV21-1 is described as a pseudogene. The CDR3 contains 13 residues. DNA of the CDR3: TGTGCCAGCACCTCAACTGATTCCTACGAGCAGTACTTC. Protein: CASTSTDSYEQYF.

The J gene is TRBJ1-4, the V gene TRBV7-2; the D is unclear. The V gene lost 5 bases and the J gene lost 0 bases, with 10 bases spanning the gap. Germline-derived CDR1 and CDR2 are SGHTA and FQGNSA. The CDR3 totals 15 residues. CDR3 bases: TGTGCCAGCAGCCCGCAGAGTGCAACTAATGAAAAACTGTTTTTT. Its translation: CASSPQSATNEKLFF.

The J gene is TRBJ2-5, the V gene TRBV6-5; tentatively, D is TRBD2 (5 bases). The length of the CDR3 is 14 residues. The germline V gene encodes CDR1 MNHEY and CDR2 SVGAGI. Trimming removed 2 bases at V and 2 bases at J, with 9 bases between. CDR3 bases: TGTGCCAGCAGTTACACCGAGGGTCAAGAGACCCAGTACTTC. Protein: CASSYTEGQETQYF.